This entry lists 23 T cell receptor beta chains sequenced from one sample in a study of blood T cell repertoires in COVID-19 (dated by TCRdb to 2020 to 2022). The library was built by means of the immunoSEQ multiplex PCR assay. As stored in TCRdb, this immuneACCESS dataset retains in-frame rearrangements with V and J assigned. A fraction of the clones does not appear; measured against another copy, unresolved V genes explain less than half of the discrepancy, and the remainder lacks a known reason. The sample table contains some 75,000 clones; only one count was recorded for over 80% of them. The ten most abundant clones make up around 13% of the sample. The sequencing sample was made of peripheral blood. The receptors come from a man in his forties or fifties with COVID-19, enrolled during active disease.

This clone was observed once. This rearrangement joins TRBV25-1 to TRBJ1-3, with D perhaps matching TRBD1 (5 bases). This CDR3 spans 15 amino acids. Germline CDR1 MGHDK, CDR2 SYGVNS. Trimming took 3 bases from V and 4 from J, leaving 13 bases between them. CDR3 DNA: TGTGCCAGCAGTGACCGCGCTGGGGCCGGAAACACCATATATTTT. Protein: CASSDRAGAGNTIYF.

The chain uses TRBV6-5 and TRBJ1-1; D is uncertain. The CDR3 extends over 13 amino acids. CDR1 and CDR2 from the germline V gene are MNHEY and SVGAGI. Trimming left V 0 bases short and J 7 bases short, with 9 bases between. DNA of the CDR3: TGTGCCAGCAGTTACTCGGTTCTAGGTGAAGCTTTCTTT. Its protein product is CASSYSVLGEAFF.

The chain joins TRBV4-1 to TRBJ1-6, with D possibly matching TRBD1 (5 bases). The germline gives CDR1 MGHRA, CDR2 YSYEKL. This CDR3 has 16 amino acids. V lost 0 bases, J lost 7 bases, and 13 bases lay in between. The CDR3 loop is CASSQDRQGRNSPLHF. The CDR3 bases are TGCGCCAGCAGCCAAGATCGGCAGGGTCGAAATTCACCCCTCCACTTT.

The chain couples TRBV27 to TRBJ2-1; 8 bases match TRBD2. The V gene's germline CDR1 is MNHEY and CDR2 SMNVEV (reference sequence). The CDR3 runs 15 residues. Unmatched junction bases numbered 7, after V lost 1 base and J lost 8 bases. The CDR3 reads CASSLYQREWDEQFF. As DNA, the CDR3 is TGTGCCAGCAGTTTATACCAGCGGGAGTGGGATGAGCAGTTCTTC.

This clone turned up a few times. Other DNA sequences in this sample translate to the same CDR3. The chain joins TRBV3-1 (or the pseudogene TRBV3-2) to TRBJ2-3; the match to TRBD1 covers 8 bases. V dropped 4 bases and J dropped 1; count of bases not matched to a gene: 4. Germline loops: CDR1 LGHDT, CDR2 YNNKEL (reference sequence). The CDR3 contains 15 residues. The CDR3 spells CASSRTGGGTDTQYF. DNA of the CDR3: TGTGCCAGCAGCCGCACAGGGGGAGGCACAGATACGCAGTATTTT.

A single count supports this clone. The V call is TRBV7-9, the J call TRBJ2-7, with TRBD1 as a possible D gene (6 bases). Germline V gene data show CDR1 as SEHNR and CDR2 as FQNEAQ (reference sequence). This CDR3 comprises 13 residues. Trimming removed 7 bases from V and 0 bases from J, with 10 bases in between. DNA for the CDR3: TGTGCCAGCATGGCAGGGGCCTCCTACGAGCAGTACTTC. Protein: CASMAGASYEQYF.

The chain combines TRBV9 with TRBJ1-4; D not certain. The CDR3 has 14 amino acids. CDR1 SGDLS and CDR2 YYNGEE come from the germline V gene. V shed 0 bases and J shed 3 bases, with 6 bases lying between them. This CDR3 reads CASSVGQSNEKLFF. The CDR3 DNA reads as TGTGCCAGCAGCGTAGGTCAGTCTAATGAAAAACTGTTTTTT.

This clone was seen a single time. The chain is built from TRBV9 and TRBJ1-4; 9 nucleotides agree with TRBD1. Germline CDR1 reads SGDLS; CDR2 reads YYNGEE. V gave up 2 bases and J gave up 0 bases; unmatched junction bases: 2. CDR3 length: 16 amino acids. The CDR3 nucleotides are TGTGCCAGCAGCGTCGGGACAGGGACAACTAATGAAAAACTGTTTTTT. It codes for CASSVGTGTTNEKLFF.

The chain is built from TRBV7-9 and TRBJ1-2; D not certain. Germline V gene data show CDR1 as SEHNR and CDR2 as FQNEAQ (reference sequence). The V and J ends lost 1 base and 6 bases respectively, with 12 bases between them. This CDR3 contains 14 residues. CDR3 protein: CASSLGYGPHGYTF. In nucleotides, the CDR3 is TGTGCCAGCAGCTTAGGGTATGGGCCTCATGGCTACACCTTC.

This clone was counted a single time. This chain joins TRBV6-5 and TRBJ2-7, with TRBD1 as a possible D gene (6 bases). Germline loops: CDR1 MNHEY, CDR2 SVGAGI. This CDR3 region has 12 residues. V lost 6 bases to trimming and J lost 3 bases, with 9 bases between them. For the CDR3, the DNA is TGTGCCAGCAGCACAGGGAACTACGAGCAGTACTTC. It specifies CASSTGNYEQYF.

The rearrangement links TRBV2 to TRBJ2-7, with D possibly TRBD1 on 6 matching bases. V was clipped by 5 bases and J by 3 bases, with 14 bases between them. This CDR3 has 14 amino acids. Per the germline V gene, CDR1 is SNHLY and CDR2 is FYNNEI. This chain's CDR3 is CASSYGTPLYEQYF. The DNA of the CDR3 is TGTGCCAGCAGTTACGGGACACCACTCTACGAGCAGTACTTC.

The chain recombines TRBV7-3 with TRBJ2-5; TRBD1 agrees at 7 bases. Germline V gene lookup returns CDR1 SGHTA and CDR2 FQGTGA. This CDR3 has 15 residues. The V gene end was trimmed by 3 bases and the J gene end by 1 base; junction bases not matched to a gene: 5. The CDR3 spells CASSLSGGFQETQYF. The CDR3 region has the DNA TGTGCCAGCAGCTTGTCAGGGGGTTTCCAAGAGACCCAGTACTTC.

The genes are TRBV13 and TRBJ1-1; no definite D call. The length of the CDR3 is 13 residues. V lost 5 bases, J lost 4 bases, and 11 bases lay in between. CDR1 is PRHDT, CDR2 FYEKMQ, per germline (reference sequence). CDR3 protein: CASSDPRGTEAFF. CDR3 bases: TGTGCCAGCAGCGATCCCCGGGGCACTGAAGCTTTCTTT. Using reference TRBV13 and TRBJ1-1 for the parts outside the CDR3, the full variable domain is AAGVIQSPRHLIKEKRETATLKCYPIPRHDTVYWYQQGPGQDPQFLISFYEKMQSDKGSIPDRFSAQQFSDYHSELNMSSLELGDSALYFCASSDPRGTEAFFGQGTRLTVV.

The chain links TRBV11-2 to TRBJ1-4; TRBD1 aligns across 7 bases. This CDR3 has 14 amino acids. V gave up 11 bases and J gave up 4 bases; unmatched junction bases: 10. CDR1 SGHAT and CDR2 FQNNGV come from the germline V gene. CDR3 loop: CASEYNRGNEKLFF. The CDR3, as DNA: TGTGCCTCCGAGTACAACAGGGGTAATGAAAAACTGTTTTTT.

The V gene is TRBV19, the J gene TRBJ2-3; 12 bases align to TRBD2. CDR3 size: 18 residues. The germline CDR1 and CDR2 sequences are LNHDA and SQIVND (reference sequence). The J segment lost 0 bases and the V segment lost 5 bases, leaving 9 bases of the junction unmatched. This CDR3 is CASSQTSGSSRSTDTQYF. The DNA for the CDR3 is TGTGCCAGTAGTCAGACTAGCGGGAGTTCGCGTAGCACAGATACGCAGTATTTT.

The J gene is TRBJ2-7, the V gene TRBV11-2; possibly TRBD1 for D (5 bases). V shed 2 bases and J shed 0 bases, with 8 bases lying between them. The length of the CDR3 is 14 residues. The germline V gene encodes CDR1 SGHAT and CDR2 FQNNGV. Here the CDR3 DNA reads TGTGCCAGCAGCTTATTCAGGGCCTCCTACGAGCAGTACTTC. This codes for CASSLFRASYEQYF.

This chain links TRBV4-1 with TRBJ1-3, with 8 bases aligning to TRBD1. Germline values: CDR1 MGHRA, CDR2 YSYEKL. The CDR3 spans 19 residues. The V gene end was trimmed by 3 bases and the J gene end by 4 bases; junction bases not matched to a gene: 17. The CDR3, as DNA: TGCGCCAGCAGCCAGCCCCGTCGGACAGGGACTAATAGAGGAAACACCATATATTTT. As protein: CASSQPRRTGTNRGNTIYF.

This clone was recorded a few times. The rearrangement links TRBV30 to TRBJ1-5; TRBD1 is a possible D gene (6 bases). V was pared by 2 bases and J by 4 bases, with 18 bases between. The CDR3 has 16 residues. Looked up from germline, CDR1 is GTSNPN and CDR2 is SVGIG (reference sequence). CDR3 coding DNA: TGTGCCTGGAGTTTTCCCAACATCAGGGGAAATCAGCCCCAGCATTTT. The encoded protein is CAWSFPNIRGNQPQHF.

This chain connects TRBV18 to TRBJ2-5; 7 bases fit TRBD2. Germline values: CDR1 KGHSH, CDR2 LQKENI. V shed 3 bases and J 5 bases; nucleotides not matched to a gene: 12. This CDR3 contains 16 residues. The CDR3 region is CASSPTGTTVRETQYF. The CDR3, as DNA: TGTGCCAGCTCACCTACCGGGACTACCGTCCGGGAGACCCAGTACTTC.

This chain uses TRBV28 with TRBJ1-2, with TRBD1 identical over 7 bases. Germline CDR1 is MDHEN and CDR2 is SYDVKM. The trim removed 1 base at V and 0 bases at J, leaving 8 bases unmatched. CDR3 length equals 17 residues. CDR3 sequence: CASSLSLGQYPNYGYTF. Here the CDR3 DNA reads TGTGCCAGCAGTTTATCCTTGGGACAGTACCCTAACTATGGCTACACCTTC.

The chain employs TRBV21-1 and TRBJ2-5; the table's D gene call, TRBD2, was not cross checked with the DNA. TRBV21-1 is flagged as a pseudogene. The length of the CDR3 is 17 residues. The CDR3 coding sequence is TGTGCCAGCAACCCCGCCATAATCACTAATCCCAAAAAGACCCAGTACTTC. This encodes CASNPAIITNPKKTQYF.

The chain employs TRBV4-1 and TRBJ1-6; 7 bases fit TRBD1. Germline-derived CDR1 and CDR2 are MGHRA and YSYEKL. The CDR3 sequence is 16 residues long. V was clipped by 3 bases and J by 9 bases; unmatched bases: 11. CDR3 region: CASSHQRGGRGSPLHF. In DNA, the CDR3 is TGCGCCAGCAGCCATCAACGAGGGGGCCGCGGTTCACCCCTCCACTTT.

Here the CDR3 DNA reads TGTGCCAGCAGCCCCCGAGGGCGACTAGGGGAGCAGTACTTC. Translating gives CASSPRGRLGEQYF. This chain links TRBV9 with TRBJ2-7; weak D call: TRBD2 (6 bases). Germline V gives CDR1 SGDLS, CDR2 YYNGEE. This CDR3 has 14 residues. V shed 4 bases and J shed 7 bases, with 18 bases lying between them.